Listed here are 8 T cell receptor beta chains from one sample, sequenced in a study of cytotoxic CD8 clonotypes in ibrutinib-treated CLL. TCRdb's copy holds only in-frame clones and misses some; the assay was immunoSEQ multiplex PCR. The table shows 150,000 or so clones, with 80% occurring only once. Specimen: PBMCs, collected after 36 months of ibrutinib treatment. All receptors derive from a human donor with chronic lymphocytic leukemia.

This clone showed up just once. The rearrangement joins TRBV10-2 to TRBJ2-7, with unresolved D. V lost 0 bases and J lost 6, with 9 bases in between. This CDR3 contains 13 residues. Germline CDR1 is WSHSY and CDR2 is SAAADI. CDR3 sequence reads: CASSESLRSEQYF. In DNA form, the CDR3 reads TGCGCCAGCAGTGAGTCGTTGCGAAGCGAGCAGTACTTC.

This chain's CDR3 is CASSLAPDRANTGELFF. The DNA for the CDR3 is TGCGCCAGCAGCTTGGCTCCGGACAGGGCGAACACCGGGGAGCTGTTTTTT. The rearrangement uses TRBV5-1 and TRBJ2-2, with 8 bases aligning to TRBD1. V was clipped by 0 bases and J by 0 bases; unmatched bases: 4. This CDR3 contains 17 residues. Germline-derived CDR1 and CDR2 are SGHRS and YFSETQ.

This chain connects TRBV19 to TRBJ1-1, with 7 bases matching TRBD1. CDR3 length: 15 residues. The V gene's germline CDR1 is LNHDA and CDR2 SQIVND (reference sequence). Trimming at V came to 5 bases and at J to 0 bases, leaving 6 bases not matched to a gene. The CDR3 region is CASSDYGQVNTEAFF. The CDR3 DNA follows: TGTGCCAGTAGTGATTACGGACAGGTGAACACTGAAGCTTTCTTT.

The CDR3 region is CASSPLGGIGSDEQFF. CDR3 DNA: TGCGCCAGCAGCCCTCTCGGGGGAATCGGTAGCGATGAGCAGTTCTTC. This chain joins TRBV5-1 and TRBJ2-1, with D possibly matching TRBD2 (6 bases). CDR3 length equals 16 residues. In germline, CDR1 is SGHRS, CDR2 YFSETQ. V was clipped by 4 bases and J by 8 bases, with 22 bases between them. Full variable domain (rest looked up from reference TRBV5-1 and TRBJ2-1): KAGVTQTPRYLIKTRGQQVTLSCSPISGHRSVSWYQQTPGQGLQFLFEYFSETQRNKGNFPGRFSGRQFSNSRSEMNVSTLELGDSALYLCASSPLGGIGSDEQFFGPGTRLTVL.

The gene calls are TRBV4-1 and TRBJ2-7; the match to TRBD1 covers 9 bases. The CDR3 covers 14 residues. V lost 4 bases, J lost 3 bases, and 4 bases stayed unmatched. Germline V gene sequence: CDR1 MGHRA, CDR2 YSYEKL. DNA for the CDR3: TGCGCCAGCAGCCGAGAGGACAGGGGCTACGAGCAGTACTTC. Amino acid sequence: CASSREDRGYEQYF.

Of note for this clone: The sample carries other DNA sequences with the same CDR3. V and J are TRBV5-6 and TRBJ2-7; TRBD2 is a possible D gene (6 bases). The length of the CDR3 is 13 residues. Germline CDR1 SGHDT, CDR2 YYEEEE. Deletions cut 4 bases from V and 3 bases from J, with 11 bases between. This CDR3 is CASSPGGIYEQYF. In DNA, the CDR3 is TGTGCCAGCAGCCCTGGGGGGATCTACGAGCAGTACTTC.

The CDR3 coding sequence is TGTGCCAGCAGTTTATTTTTGCAGGGCGGGAAAGATACGCAGTATTTT. This codes for CASSLFLQGGKDTQYF. The genes are TRBV27 and TRBJ2-3, with D possibly matching TRBD2 (6 bases). Trimming left V 1 base short and J 5 bases short, with 16 bases between. CDR3 size: 16 residues. Per germline, CDR1 MNHEY and CDR2 SMNVEV (reference sequence).

V gene TRBV6-1 combines with J gene TRBJ2-7; D remains ambiguous. There are 14 residues in the CDR3. Germline assignment: CDR1 MNHNS and CDR2 SASEGT. V lost 2 bases, J lost 2 bases, and 10 bases lay in between. The CDR3 DNA reads as TGTGCCAGCAGTGAATTGAACCCACCCTACGAGCAGTACTTC. This sequence encodes CASSELNPPYEQYF.